This T cell receptor beta chain emerged from a study of blood T cell repertoires in COVID-19. Original handling: Nucleated cell number was recorded as an estimate derived from reference gene primer amplification. Libraries were prepared by immunoSEQ multiplex PCR; TCRdb keeps only in-frame clonotypes and omits some of them. V, J and clone size are those of that table, while D and trimming were read from the DNA. Of some 50,000 clones in the sample, nearly 85% were seen once. The CDR3 is made up of 14 amino acids. Germline CDR1 is MNHEY and CDR2 is SVGEGT. V dropped 4 bases and J dropped 12 bases, with 19 bases sitting between them.

Sequenced material: peripheral blood. V and J are TRBV6-2 or TRBV6-3 and TRBJ2-1; TRBD2 is a possible D gene (6 bases). This clonotype was sampled from an older man in a cohort sampled during active COVID-19. The CDR3 region has the DNA TGTGCCAGCAGTTCTCCGGGACTGACCAGTTGGCAGTTCTTC. Its translation: CASSSPGLTSWQFF.